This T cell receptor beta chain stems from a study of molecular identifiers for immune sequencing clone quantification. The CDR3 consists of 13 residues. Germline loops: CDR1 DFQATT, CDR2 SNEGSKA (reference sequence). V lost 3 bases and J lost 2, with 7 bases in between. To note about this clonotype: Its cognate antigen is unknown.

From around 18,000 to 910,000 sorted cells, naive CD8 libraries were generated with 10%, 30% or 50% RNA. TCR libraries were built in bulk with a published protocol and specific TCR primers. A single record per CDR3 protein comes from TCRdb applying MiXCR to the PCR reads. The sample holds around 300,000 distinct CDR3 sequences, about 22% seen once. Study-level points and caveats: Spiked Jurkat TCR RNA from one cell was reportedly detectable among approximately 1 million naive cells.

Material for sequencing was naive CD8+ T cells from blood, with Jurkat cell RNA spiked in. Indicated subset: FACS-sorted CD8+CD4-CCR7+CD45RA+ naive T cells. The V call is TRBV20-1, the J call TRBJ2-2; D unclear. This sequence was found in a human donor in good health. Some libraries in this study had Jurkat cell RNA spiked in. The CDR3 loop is CSASTANTGELFF. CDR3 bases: TGCAGTGCTAGTACTGCCAACACCGGGGAGCTGTTTTTT.